This T cell receptor (beta chain) comes out of a study of control samples from healthy donors and cancer patients. Some clones are missing from TCRdb's copy, which holds only in-frame ones; the method was immunoSEQ multiplex PCR. The top ten clones hold around 5.4% of a sample with about 85,000 clones, roughly 90% of them seen once. This CDR3 comprises 12 residues. Between the trimmed V and J ends, which lost 4 bases and 6 bases, there was a span of 8 bases. CDR1 and CDR2 from the germline V gene are SGDLS and YYNGEE. The TCR originated in a man aged 50-59 years in good health. The rearrangement links TRBV9 to TRBJ2-1; D unresolved. The sequenced sample consisted of blood. Here the CDR3 reads CASSPVGNEQFF. The DNA for the CDR3 is TGTGCCAGCAGCCCCGTCGGCAATGAGCAGTTCTTC.